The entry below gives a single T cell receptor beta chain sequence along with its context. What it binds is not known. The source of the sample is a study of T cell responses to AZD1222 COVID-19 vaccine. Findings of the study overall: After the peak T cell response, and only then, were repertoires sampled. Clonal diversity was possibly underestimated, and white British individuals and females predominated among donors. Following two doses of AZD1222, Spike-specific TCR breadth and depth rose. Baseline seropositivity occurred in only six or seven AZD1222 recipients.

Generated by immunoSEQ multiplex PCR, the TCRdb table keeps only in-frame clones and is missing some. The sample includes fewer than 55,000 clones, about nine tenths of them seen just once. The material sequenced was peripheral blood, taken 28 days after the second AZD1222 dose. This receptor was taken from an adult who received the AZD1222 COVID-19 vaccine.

In DNA form, the CDR3 reads TGTGCCACCGAGGATCAGCCCCAGCATTTT. Its protein is CATEDQPQHF. The V and J genes are TRBV24-1 and TRBJ1-5, with unresolved D. Trimming removed 9 bases at V and 5 bases at J, with 4 bases between. Per the germline V gene, CDR1 is KGHDR and CDR2 is SFDVKD. The CDR3 is 10 amino acids.